The rows below give T cell receptor beta chains drawn from one sample of a study of cytomegalovirus exposure and HLA in healthy donors. Repertoires were generated with immunoSEQ multiplex PCR, while TCRdb's copy carries only in-frame clones and drops some. The repertoire has about 190,000 clones, roughly four fifths of them found once; the top ten carry about 3%. Sequencing input: PBMCs. These TCRs come from a woman aged 25 to 39 in good health and CMV-seropositive. Both conserved end residues are part of each CDR3. Fields, in order: clone size, J gene, CDR3 length, V gene, D gene, CDR3 DNA, CDR3 protein. The D gene is left open where the match is weak. The listing skips clone size in some rows; elsewhere it reads once, few, many or a size class.

clone_size: .
j_call: TRBJ2-5
cdr3_length: 14
v_call: TRBV5-4
d_call: .
cdr3_nt: TGTGCCAGCAGCCCGCCGGACAGCCAAGAGACCCAGTACTTC
cdr3_aa: CASSPPDSQETQYF

clone_size: few
j_call: TRBJ2-7
cdr3_length: 15
v_call: TRBV7-9
d_call: .
cdr3_nt: TGTGCCAGCAGGCCAGACAGATCTGACTCCTACGAGCAGTACTTC
cdr3_aa: CASRPDRSDSYEQYF

clone_size: .
j_call: TRBJ1-6
cdr3_length: 16
v_call: TRBV7-9
d_call: TRBD1
cdr3_nt: TGTGCCAGCAGCTCCGGGACAGTCGGTCCCGATTCACCCCTCCACTTT
cdr3_aa: CASSSGTVGPDSPLHF

clone_size: .
j_call: TRBJ2-7
cdr3_length: 15
v_call: TRBV18
d_call: TRBD2
cdr3_nt: TGTGCCAGCTCACCACTTGAGACTAGCGGCTACGAGCAGTACTTC
cdr3_aa: CASSPLETSGYEQYF

clone_size: .
j_call: TRBJ1-2
cdr3_length: 12
v_call: TRBV6-1
d_call: TRBD1
cdr3_nt: TGTGCCAGCAGACGGACAGGGAGAGGCTACACCTTC
cdr3_aa: CASRRTGRGYTF

clone_size: .
j_call: TRBJ2-3
cdr3_length: 13
v_call: TRBV15
d_call: TRBD1
cdr3_nt: TGTGCCACCAGTGGACAGGGGGCAGATACGCAGTATTTT
cdr3_aa: CATSGQGADTQYF

clone_size: once
j_call: TRBJ2-3
cdr3_length: 15
v_call: TRBV10-3
d_call: TRBD1
cdr3_nt: TGTGCCATCAGTTACATGGGACAGGGCCCAGATACGCAGTATTTT
cdr3_aa: CAISYMGQGPDTQYF

clone_size: .
j_call: TRBJ2-1
cdr3_length: 16
v_call: TRBV6-5
d_call: TRBD1
cdr3_nt: TGTGCCAGCAGTTACGCAGGGGGCGTCTACTACAATGAGCAGTTCTTC
cdr3_aa: CASSYAGGVYYNEQFF

clone_size: few
j_call: TRBJ2-7
cdr3_length: 14
v_call: TRBV19
d_call: TRBD2
cdr3_nt: TGTGCCAGTAGTATTTTTAGCGGGACCTACGAGCAGTACTTC
cdr3_aa: CASSIFSGTYEQYF

clone_size: .
j_call: TRBJ1-4
cdr3_length: 14
v_call: TRBV11-2
d_call: TRBD1
cdr3_nt: TGTGCCAGCAGCACCAGGGGGAATAATGAAAAACTGTTTTTT
cdr3_aa: CASSTRGNNEKLFF

clone_size: .
j_call: TRBJ2-5
cdr3_length: 14
v_call: TRBV7-9
d_call: TRBD1
cdr3_nt: TGTGCCAGCAGCCTAGGACAGGGGCAAGAGACCCAGTACTTC
cdr3_aa: CASSLGQGQETQYF

clone_size: .
j_call: TRBJ2-1
cdr3_length: 17
v_call: TRBV4-1
d_call: TRBD2
cdr3_nt: TGCGCCAGCAGCCAAGTCGAATACGGGAGGCCCTACAATGAGCAGTTCTTC
cdr3_aa: CASSQVEYGRPYNEQFF

clone_size: .
j_call: TRBJ2-7
cdr3_length: 16
v_call: TRBV27
d_call: .
cdr3_nt: TGTGCCAGCAGTCCCTTTGGAACAGGGATCTCCTACGAGCAGTACTTC
cdr3_aa: CASSPFGTGISYEQYF

clone_size: few
j_call: TRBJ2-5
cdr3_length: 15
v_call: TRBV29-1
d_call: TRBD2
cdr3_nt: TGCAGCGTTGACGTTTCATCGGGGGGGAGGGAGACCCAGTACTTC
cdr3_aa: CSVDVSSGGRETQYF

clone_size: .
j_call: TRBJ2-2
cdr3_length: 13
v_call: TRBV7-2
d_call: .
cdr3_nt: TGTGCCAGCAGACTTACAGGGACCGGGGAGCTGTTTTTT
cdr3_aa: CASRLTGTGELFF

clone_size: .
j_call: TRBJ2-1
cdr3_length: 14
v_call: TRBV2
d_call: TRBD2
cdr3_nt: TGTGCCAGCCCCGCGGGACTAGCGGGAGGTGAGCAGTTCTTC
cdr3_aa: CASPAGLAGGEQFF

clone_size: .
j_call: TRBJ2-7
cdr3_length: 14
v_call: TRBV7-2
d_call: TRBD2
cdr3_nt: TGTGCCAGCAGCCTAGCGGGAGAGAGGTACGAGCAGTACTTC
cdr3_aa: CASSLAGERYEQYF

clone_size: .
j_call: TRBJ2-7
cdr3_length: 14
v_call: TRBV18
d_call: TRBD1
cdr3_nt: TGTGCCAGCTCGGGACAGGGGGCCCCCTACGAGCAGTACTTC
cdr3_aa: CASSGQGAPYEQYF

clone_size: .
j_call: TRBJ1-1
cdr3_length: 15
v_call: TRBV7-6
d_call: .
cdr3_nt: TGTGCCAGCAGCGCTTTACAGGTAATGAACACTGAAGCTTTCTTT
cdr3_aa: CASSALQVMNTEAFF

clone_size: .
j_call: TRBJ2-3
cdr3_length: 15
v_call: TRBV6-4
d_call: .
cdr3_nt: TGTGCCAGCAGTGACTCCACAGGGAGCACAGATACGCAGTATTTT
cdr3_aa: CASSDSTGSTDTQYF

clone_size: .
j_call: TRBJ1-1
cdr3_length: 12
v_call: TRBV10-2
d_call: .
cdr3_nt: TGCGCCAGCAGTGAGTCTCGGACTGAAGCTTTCTTT
cdr3_aa: CASSESRTEAFF

clone_size: .
j_call: TRBJ2-7
cdr3_length: 13
v_call: TRBV19
d_call: TRBD1
cdr3_nt: TGTGCCAGCGCCTGGGACAGCCAAACGGAGCAGTACTTC
cdr3_aa: CASAWDSQTEQYF

clone_size: .
j_call: TRBJ2-2
cdr3_length: 15
v_call: TRBV28
d_call: TRBD1
cdr3_nt: TGTGCCAGCAGCCAGCCAGGACAGGGGGCCGGGGAGCTGTTTTTT
cdr3_aa: CASSQPGQGAGELFF

clone_size: .
j_call: TRBJ2-1
cdr3_length: 14
v_call: TRBV27
d_call: TRBD2
cdr3_nt: TGTGCCAGCAGGACCGGGACTAGCTACAATGAGCAGTTCTTC
cdr3_aa: CASRTGTSYNEQFF

clone_size: .
j_call: TRBJ2-1
cdr3_length: 15
v_call: TRBV27
d_call: TRBD1
cdr3_nt: TGTGCCAGCAGTTTAACAGGGGGCGACTACAATGAGCAGTTCTTC
cdr3_aa: CASSLTGGDYNEQFF

clone_size: .
j_call: TRBJ1-1
cdr3_length: 15
v_call: TRBV5-5
d_call: .
cdr3_nt: TGTGCCAGCAGCTTGTCTTGGCACAAGAACACTGAAGCTTTCTTT
cdr3_aa: CASSLSWHKNTEAFF

clone_size: .
j_call: TRBJ1-1
cdr3_length: 13
v_call: TRBV5-1
d_call: .
cdr3_nt: TGCGCCAGCAGCTTCAGGGCAAACACTGAAGCTTTCTTT
cdr3_aa: CASSFRANTEAFF

clone_size: .
j_call: TRBJ2-3
cdr3_length: 12
v_call: TRBV4-1
d_call: .
cdr3_nt: TGCGCCAGCAGCTATAAGCCAGATACGCAGTATTTT
cdr3_aa: CASSYKPDTQYF

clone_size: .
j_call: TRBJ2-7
cdr3_length: 15
v_call: TRBV14
d_call: .
cdr3_nt: TGTGCCAGCAGCGCTAGAGGGCAACTTTCCTACGAGCAGTACTTC
cdr3_aa: CASSARGQLSYEQYF

clone_size: .
j_call: TRBJ1-3
cdr3_length: 15
v_call: TRBV10-3
d_call: .
cdr3_nt: TGTGCCATCAGTTCGACCGGGACACCGGGAAACACCATATATTTT
cdr3_aa: CAISSTGTPGNTIYF

clone_size: .
j_call: TRBJ1-5
cdr3_length: 15
v_call: TRBV7-2
d_call: .
cdr3_nt: TGTGCCAGCAGCTTAGCTCACGGGGGAAGTCAGCCCCAGCATTTT
cdr3_aa: CASSLAHGGSQPQHF

clone_size: .
j_call: TRBJ2-7
cdr3_length: 14
v_call: TRBV28
d_call: .
cdr3_nt: TGTGCCAGCAGTCTGACGAAGCGGAACTACGAGCAGTACTTC
cdr3_aa: CASSLTKRNYEQYF

clone_size: .
j_call: TRBJ1-5
cdr3_length: 15
v_call: TRBV28
d_call: TRBD1
cdr3_nt: TGTGCCAGCACCAGTCAGGGGGCGCGGAATCAGCCCCAGCATTTT
cdr3_aa: CASTSQGARNQPQHF

clone_size: .
j_call: TRBJ1-1
cdr3_length: 15
v_call: TRBV6-1
d_call: TRBD1
cdr3_nt: TGTGCCAGCACGTTGACAGGGGGCAAATACACTGAAGCTTTCTTT
cdr3_aa: CASTLTGGKYTEAFF

clone_size: .
j_call: TRBJ2-7
cdr3_length: 11
v_call: TRBV7-2
d_call: .
cdr3_nt: TGTGCCAGCAGCCCCCCCGCGGAGCAGTACTTC
cdr3_aa: CASSPPAEQYF

clone_size: few
j_call: TRBJ2-2
cdr3_length: 13
v_call: TRBV10-3
d_call: .
cdr3_nt: TGTGCCATCAGTGAGGGGCCCACCGGGGAGCTGTTTTTT
cdr3_aa: CAISEGPTGELFF

clone_size: .
j_call: TRBJ2-7
cdr3_length: 14
v_call: TRBV6-1
d_call: TRBD2
cdr3_nt: TGTGCCAGCAGTGGGACTAGCGGGTATTACGAGCAGTACTTC
cdr3_aa: CASSGTSGYYEQYF